This T cell receptor beta chain emerged from a study of radiation and T cells in renal cell carcinoma (dated by TCRdb to 2018 to 2021). Some background on the complete study: Samples came from a clinical trial, in which primary renal cell carcinomas received 15 Gy stereotactic body radiation therapy followed by nephrectomy 4 weeks later. Across all 50 or so samples, under 5 million unique CDR3 nucleotide sequences, encoding 2 million to 3 million unique CDR3 amino acid sequences, were identified. In total, some 50 samples, comprising around 26 tumors and 27 peripheral blood samples, were subjected to TCR beta sequencing.

TCR beta libraries were generated from genomic DNA with the immunoSEQ kit, following the manufacturer's recommendations. Library preparation used a first multiplex PCR with proprietary primers, then a second PCR adding unique barcodes, with bead cleanups after each round. A kit-provided positive control reaction and a negative control reaction were included in every sample batch. The final libraries underwent checking on an Agilent 4200 TapeStation D1000 ScreenTape, volumetric pooling, and quantification by qPCR. Sequencing was performed on an Illumina NextSeq500 using a MidOutput 150-cycle cartridge, with 156 Read1 cycles, 15 Index1 cycles, and the kit custom primers. The pooled library was loaded at approximately 0.99 pM, and roughly 20% PhiX control was spiked in. Processing in the source paper ran as follows. Vendor-processed data were analyzed in R, with a clonotype defined as all T cells sharing the same CDR3 nucleotide sequence. In the clone abundance analyses, frequencies were normalized to the 10,000 most abundant clones in each sample. Public T cell clones, averaging fewer than five per sample, were removed before analysis. Tumor-enriched and baseline blood-enriched clonotypes were defined by at least a 32-fold difference in abundance between compartments. A beta-binomial differential abundance model was used to identify clonotypes that were expanded or contracted between blood time points. The Baroni-Urbani and Buser coefficient was used to measure tumor-blood repertoire similarity, and groups were compared with two-tailed Wilcoxon tests in R. As stored in TCRdb, this immuneACCESS dataset retains in-frame rearrangements with V and J assigned. A fraction of the clones does not appear; measured against another copy, unresolved V genes explain less than half of the discrepancy, and the remainder lacks a known reason. The D gene and trimming were derived from the DNA, and the V and J assignments and clone size from that table. Within this sample are around 46,000 clones, with roughly 84% of them counted one time only. About a third of the sample is in the top ten clones.

Sequences SGDLS (CDR1) and YYNGEE (CDR2) are obtained from the germline V gene. V lost 0 bases and J lost 6 bases; the stretch between them is 9 bases long. Inclusive of the bounding cysteine and phenylalanine, the CDR3 is 13 residues long. Solely the CDR3 DNA is kept, with 39 bases framed from the first base. Paper-wide results and their limitations: Top tumor clonotypes rose in blood from baseline to 2 weeks post-radiation, then contracted by 4 weeks, suggesting transient expansion of tumor-resident clones. Changes in the blood repertoire were not tracked past 4 weeks after treatment. Because no pretreatment tumor biopsies were available, whether clonotypes were present in the tumor at baseline could not be determined. The single-armed trial design could not address effects of radiation dose or scheduling on the TCR repertoire.

Comment on this clone: Its antigen remains undetermined. No per-base quality is available; no much larger clone lies one base away.

The time point label corresponds to: baseline pretreatment blood. The meaning of the sample's treatment or condition label: 15 Gy SBRT to primary tumor, nephrectomy 4 weeks later. To track tumor-enriched clonotypes, serial peripheral blood was sampled from radiation-treated patients at baseline and at 2 weeks and 4 weeks after SBRT. Every patient had renal cell carcinoma of clear cell pathology. Genomic DNA for TCR sequencing was prepared using the QIAamp DNA Blood Mini Kit (Qiagen). Samples were included in the analyses only if all quality control checks were passed. The specimen comprised blood, sampled from a patient whose treatment included radiotherapy and nephrectomy. The rearranged segments are TRBV9 and TRBJ1-1, with an unclear D gene assignment. This sequence originates from an older woman with renal cell carcinoma. The nucleotide sequence reads TGTGCCAGCAGCGTAGGTCCGGGATCTGAAGCTTTCTTT. It translates to CASSVGPGSEAFF.